The TCR beta chain under discussion was sequenced for a study of shared clonotypes between healthy human individuals. Adults of Caucasian background living in Nashville, Tennessee made up all donors. Each subset's genomic DNA was shared equally among a number of immunoSEQ plates. The protocol was immunoSEQ multiplex PCR, while the TCRdb copy is restricted to in-frame clones and leaves out a portion. The sample carries under 600,000 clones, about 80% recorded once. Findings of the study overall: Enrolling few donors narrowed the genetic and exposure-history diversity that was represented.

This clone was counted at least ten times. Its target is unknown. The CDR3 is made up of 18 amino acids. The trim removed 6 bases at V and 5 bases at J, leaving 17 bases unmatched. Germline lookup yields CDR1 MDHEN and CDR2 SYDVKM. The chain recombines TRBV28 with TRBJ2-1, with 9 nucleotides matching TRBD2. Input material: PBMCs. This sequence originates from a woman in her thirties or forties in good health. Some clones in this sample may be carry-over from other donors' samples. As DNA, the CDR3 is TGTGCCAGCAGCATATCCCCCGGGGCGGGAGGGTTGCACAATGAGCAGTTCTTC. This sequence encodes CASSISPGAGGLHNEQFF.